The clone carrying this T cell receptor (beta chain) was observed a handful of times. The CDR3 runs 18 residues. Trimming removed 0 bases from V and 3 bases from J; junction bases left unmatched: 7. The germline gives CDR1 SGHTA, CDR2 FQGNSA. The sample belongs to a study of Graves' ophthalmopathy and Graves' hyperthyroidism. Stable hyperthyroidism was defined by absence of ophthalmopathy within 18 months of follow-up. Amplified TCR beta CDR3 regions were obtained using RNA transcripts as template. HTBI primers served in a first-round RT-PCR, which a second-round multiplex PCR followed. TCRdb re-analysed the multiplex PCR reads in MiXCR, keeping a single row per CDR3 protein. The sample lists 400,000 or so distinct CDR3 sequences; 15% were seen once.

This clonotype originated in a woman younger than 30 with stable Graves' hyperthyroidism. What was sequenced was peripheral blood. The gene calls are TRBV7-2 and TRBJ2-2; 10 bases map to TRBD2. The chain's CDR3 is CASSLALASGGYTGELFF. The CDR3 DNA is TGTGCCAGCAGCTTAGCGCTCGCTAGCGGGGGATACACCGGGGAGCTGTTTTTT.